The clone carrying this T cell receptor beta chain was seen a handful of times. As yet, its antigen is unknown. These data belong to a study of beta chain features in type 1 diabetes. Study summary: The patient and healthy donor groups were comparable for age, gender and cell yields.

Study observations and caveats: Small HLA sub-analyses could not settle whether HLA shapes TCRB rearrangement.

CDR1 and CDR2 (germline): SGHDT, YYEEEE. This CDR3 spans 15 amino acids. Between the trimmed V and J ends, which lost 2 bases and 5 bases, there was a span of 16 bases. Since all of the isolated RNA was reverse transcribed, expressed TCRB transcripts were what got sequenced. Reads from naive, central memory and regulatory T cell samples averaged about 3.3 million. Data came from immunoSEQ multiplex PCR; TCRdb stores just in-frame clones and leaves some out. Of 200,000 to 300,000 clones in the sample, 25% to 30% are singletons; the top ten hold 4%. Sequencing was carried out using central memory CD4+ T cells from blood. The clonotype originates from a man under 40 in good health. The genes are TRBV5-6 and TRBJ2-5, with a weak D call TRBD2 (5 bases). CDR3 nucleotides: TGTGCCAGCAGCTTTAGAGGGAGAGGGCATGAGACCCAGTACTTC. Translation: CASSFRGRGHETQYF.